The clone carrying this T cell receptor beta chain turned up a few times. Its target is unknown. The sample is drawn from a study of T-cell reconstitution after alpha-beta-depleted transplantation in children. This CDR3 comprises 12 residues. Trimming took 2 bases from V and 8 from J, leaving 9 bases between them. Germline values: CDR1 LGHDT, CDR2 YNNKEL (reference sequence). Unique molecular identifiers were built into the TCRbeta library. TCRdb re-called the PCR reads with MiXCR, one entry per CDR3 protein. The table includes 800,000 to 1,000,000 distinct CDR3 sequences, roughly 29% detected once. Findings and limits, study-wide: Some patients' high day-60 TCRbeta diversity was traced to surviving recipient T cells and thymic progenitors. Newly made T cells mostly supplied T-cell counts and diversity one year after transplant.

The receptor was isolated from a boy under two years old who had a stem cell transplant for SCID, so the T cells may come from the graft donor. This specimen was PBMCs, mostly from graft donor cells, taken 360 days after TCRalphabeta/CD19-depleted stem cell transplant. The chain has TRBV3-1 and TRBJ1-1, with D unclear. The CDR3 DNA reads TGTGCCAGCAGCCAACGGGAACGGGAAGCTTTCTTT. Amino acid sequence: CASSQREREAFF.